These 19 T cell receptor beta chains came from one sample sequenced in a study of cytomegalovirus exposure and HLA in healthy donors. Primers included in the PCR were 60 Vbeta and 13 Jbeta primers. This table comes from immunoSEQ multiplex PCR, and its TCRdb copy is limited to in-frame clones, with some not included. This sample has roughly 180,000 clones, with around 74% found just once. Sequencing was done on a sample of PBMCs. These receptors were taken from a female donor in good health and CMV-seronegative.

The CDR3 DNA reads TGTGCCAGCTGTCCTCGGGACAGAAGCAATCAGCCCCAGCATTTT. It codes for CASCPRDRSNQPQHF. The chain joins TRBV6-6 to TRBJ1-5, with 7 bases that match TRBD1. The CDR3 totals 15 residues. CDR1 and CDR2 (germline): MNHNY, SVGAGI (reference sequence). Trimming at V came to 8 bases and at J to 1 base, leaving 8 bases not matched to a gene.

V is TRBV6-5 and J is TRBJ1-2; maybe TRBD1 (6 bases). The V end was cut by 5 bases, the J end by 6 bases, with 13 bases between. CDR3 length: 13 residues. Germline CDR1 is MNHEY and CDR2 is SVGAGI. DNA for the CDR3: TGTGCCAGCAGTGATGGGGGCTTGGATGGCTACACCTTC. Translated: CASSDGGLDGYTF.

As concerns this clone: This same CDR3 is encoded by further DNA sequences in the sample. J is TRBJ2-7 and V is TRBV5-1; TRBD1 matches at 9 bases. The CDR3 contains 13 residues. Per the germline V gene, CDR1 is SGHRS and CDR2 is YFSETQ. The ends lost 2 bases at V and 6 bases at J; junction bases unmatched: 3. The CDR3 is CASSFGTGSEQYF. The CDR3, as DNA: TGCGCCAGCAGCTTTGGGACAGGGAGCGAGCAGTACTTC.

The J gene is TRBJ2-1, the V gene TRBV30; TRBD2 matches 10 bases. The CDR3 runs to 14 residues. CDR1 is GTSNPN, CDR2 SVGIG, per germline (reference sequence). With 0 bases clipped from V and 4 bases from J, the junction kept 0 bases outside the gene matches. In DNA, the CDR3 is TGTGCCTGGAGTGTACTAGCGGGATACAATGAGCAGTTCTTC. This codes for CAWSVLAGYNEQFF.

This rearrangement joins TRBV18 to TRBJ2-5; 7 positions agree with TRBD1. CDR1 is KGHSH, CDR2 LQKENI, per germline. Trimming cost V 6 bases and J 4 bases; bases outside gene matches: 8. The CDR3 consists of 14 residues. The CDR3 coding sequence is TGTGCCAGCTCCCTACAGGGGAGTGGAGAGACCCAGTACTTC. Residues: CASSLQGSGETQYF. Using reference TRBV18 and TRBJ2-5 for the parts outside the CDR3, the full variable domain is NAGVMQNPRHLVRRRGQEARLRCSPMKGHSHVYWYRQLPEEGLKFMVYLQKENIIDESGMPKERFSAEFPKEGPSILRIQQVVRGDSAAYFCASSLQGSGETQYFGPGTRLLVL.

The chain is built from TRBV9 and TRBJ2-1, with D uncertain. The CDR3 contains 15 residues. The ends were cut back, 0 bases at V and 3 bases at J, with 10 bases in the middle. CDR1 is SGDLS and CDR2 is YYNGEE in the germline V gene. Written as DNA, the CDR3 is TGTGCCAGCAGCGTAGCTCACGGGTACTACAATGAGCAGTTCTTC. This encodes CASSVAHGYYNEQFF.

This chain connects TRBV18 to TRBJ2-2; 7 bases map to TRBD2. Germline V gene lookup returns CDR1 KGHSH and CDR2 LQKENI. Trimming cost V 4 bases and J 0 bases; bases outside gene matches: 2. The CDR3 is 15 residues long. The CDR3 sequence: CASSRDYANTGELFF. CDR3 nucleotides: TGTGCCAGCTCACGGGACTACGCGAACACCGGGGAGCTGTTTTTT.

The sample holds a few counts of this clone. The chain has TRBV5-6 and TRBJ1-2; maybe TRBD1 (5 bases). Germline V gene lookup returns CDR1 SGHDT and CDR2 YYEEEE. The V end was cut by 3 bases, the J end by 7 bases, with 7 bases between. This CDR3 has 11 residues. The CDR3: CASSWGVGYTF. Written as DNA, the CDR3 is TGTGCCAGCAGCTGGGGGGTTGGCTACACCTTC.

The chain joins TRBV6-4 to TRBJ1-2; 11 bases match TRBD1. Germline CDR1 is MRHNA and CDR2 is SNTAGT. The V and J ends lost 6 bases and 8 bases, in that order; junction bases with no gene match: 8. This CDR3 comprises 14 residues. The CDR3 nucleotides read TGTGCCAGCAGATCCGGGACAGGGGGTTCGGGCTACACCTTC. This codes for CASRSGTGGSGYTF.

The rearrangement joins TRBV5-1 to TRBJ1-2, with D perhaps matching TRBD1 (6 bases). This CDR3 is built from 14 residues. Looked up from germline, CDR1 is SGHRS and CDR2 is YFSETQ. V gave up 0 bases and J gave up 10 bases, with 16 bases separating them. For the CDR3, the DNA is TGCGCCAGCAGCTTGGGTTGGGAAGGGGGTGTCTACACCTTC. Translation gives CASSLGWEGGVYTF.

This chain connects TRBV2 to TRBJ1-3; D is perhaps TRBD1 (5 bases). Germline-derived CDR1 and CDR2 are SNHLY and FYNNEI. The CDR3 runs to 15 residues. V lost 0 bases and J lost 4, with 10 bases in between. CDR3 sequence (DNA): TGTGCCAGCAGTGAAGCGGCCAGGGTCGGAAACACCATATATTTT. Translation: CASSEAARVGNTIYF.

The V gene is TRBV5-1, the J gene TRBJ1-1, with D uncertain. This CDR3 has 14 residues. Trimming cost V 2 bases and J 3 bases, with 11 bases left between them. Germline CDR1 is SGHRS and CDR2 is YFSETQ. CDR3 nucleotides: TGCGCCAGCAGCTTTCGGTCTCCTCACACTGAAGCTTTCTTT. Encoded protein: CASSFRSPHTEAFF.

The CDR3 is CASSSTGGGGYTF. CDR3 DNA sequence: TGTGCCAGCAGCTCGACAGGGGGAGGTGGCTACACCTTC. V gene TRBV11-2 combines with J gene TRBJ1-2; 9 bases are a match to TRBD1. CDR3 length equals 13 residues. V was pared by 4 bases and J by 7 bases, with 4 bases of the junction left unmatched. The germline V gene has CDR1 SGHAT and CDR2 FQNNGV.

This clone was recorded once. The chain recombines TRBV28 with TRBJ2-1; TRBD2 agrees at 10 bases. In germline, CDR1 is MDHEN, CDR2 SYDVKM. Trimming at V came to 5 bases and at J to 3 bases, leaving 4 bases not matched to a gene. The CDR3 totals 15 residues. As DNA, the CDR3 is TGTGCCAGCAGTCTACGGACTAGCGGCTACAATGAGCAGTTCTTC. Its translation is CASSLRTSGYNEQFF.

This chain joins TRBV11-2 and TRBJ2-7; 8 bases align to TRBD1. After removal of 7 bases from V and 4 bases from J, the junction contained 12 bases not matched to a gene. CDR3 length: 15 amino acids. Germline V gene lookup returns CDR1 SGHAT and CDR2 FQNNGV. The CDR3 loop is CASNKAAGGRYEQYF. CDR3 coding DNA: TGTGCCAGCAACAAAGCCGCAGGGGGCCGGTACGAGCAGTACTTC. Together with reference TRBV11-2 and TRBJ2-7, the CDR3 gives the full variable domain: EAGVAQSPRYKIIEKRQSVAFWCNPISGHATLYWYQQILGQGPKLLIQFQNNGVVDDSQLPKDRFSAERLKGVDSTLKIQPAKLEDSAVYLCASNKAAGGRYEQYFGPGTRLTVT.

This clone was counted a single time. The chain is built from TRBV19 and TRBJ1-6; 7 nucleotides agree with TRBD1. This CDR3 spans 15 amino acids. The germline V gene has CDR1 LNHDA and CDR2 SQIVND (reference sequence). Trimming at V came to 7 bases and at J to 5 bases, leaving 8 bases not matched to a gene. The CDR3 loop reads CASTDRVGNNSPLHF. The CDR3 region has the DNA TGTGCCAGTACCGACAGGGTCGGTAATAATTCACCCCTCCACTTT.

V and J are TRBV6-5 and TRBJ2-1, with TRBD2 matching over 8 bases. Trimming took 8 bases from V and 6 from J; bases not matched to a gene: 6. The CDR3 length is 13 residues. CDR1 is MNHEY, CDR2 SVGAGI, per germline. The CDR3 DNA reads as TGTGCCAGCTGGAGTAGCGGGATCAATGAGCAGTTCTTC. This translates into CASWSSGINEQFF.

V is TRBV29-1 and J is TRBJ1-2, with 7 bases aligning to TRBD1. The ends lost 7 bases at V and 8 bases at J; junction bases unmatched: 16. The CDR3 spans 14 residues. The germline V gene encodes CDR1 SQVTM and CDR2 ANQGSEA. The DNA for the CDR3 is TGCAGCGCCCCCCGGGACAGTAACTATGGCGGCTACACCTTC. Encoded protein: CSAPRDSNYGGYTF.

The chain is built from TRBV2 and TRBJ2-1, with TRBD2 identical over 11 bases. CDR1 SNHLY and CDR2 FYNNEI come from the germline V gene. The CDR3 has 17 amino acids. The J segment lost 0 bases and the V segment lost 4 bases, leaving 5 bases of the junction unmatched. The CDR3 spells CASSGLAGISSYNEQFF. The CDR3 DNA sequence: TGTGCCAGCAGTGGACTAGCGGGGATAAGCTCCTACAATGAGCAGTTCTTC.